One sample yielded the 23 T cell receptor beta chains listed below, sequenced in a study of OX40 agonist ivuxolimab in advanced cancers. The library came from the immunoSEQ multiplex PCR assay. Here the immuneACCESS table is served through TCRdb, limited to in-frame sequences with V and J called. Missing clones are a known gap in these copies; in checked studies unresolved V genes cover under half, and the rest lacks a known reason. This sample holds tens of thousands of clones; about 70% were observed only once. Together, the top ten hold 15% to 20% of the sample. The material was CD4+ or CD8+ T cells sorted from blood, obtained in a trial of the OX40 agonist ivuxolimab. The receptor source for this set is an adult with an advanced solid tumor such as melanoma, head and neck, liver or kidney cancer.

As DNA, the CDR3 is TGTGCCACCCAGATAAAAGGGGGCAGGACTGAAGCTTTCTTT. Protein sequence: CATQIKGGRTEAFF. The J gene is TRBJ1-1, the V gene TRBV30; 7 nucleotides agree with TRBD1. The CDR3 loop spans 14 amino acids. Per the germline V gene, CDR1 is GTSNPN and CDR2 is SVGIG (reference sequence). Germline trimming cut 8 bases from V and 5 bases from J; bases unmatched to any gene: 14.

This clone has just one count. This chain uses TRBV30 with TRBJ2-4; D might be TRBD2 (5 bases). Germline V gene lookup returns CDR1 GTSNPN and CDR2 SVGIG (reference sequence). The CDR3 is 15 residues long. Trimming took off 3 bases at V and 0 bases at J, with 12 bases between the two ends. This CDR3 is CAWSPIGRAKNIQYF. DNA of the CDR3: TGTGCCTGGAGCCCGATAGGGAGAGCCAAAAACATTCAGTACTTC.

The chain links TRBV7-2 to TRBJ2-7, with no clear D. Germline V lookup: CDR1 SGHTA, CDR2 FQGNSA. This CDR3 spans 12 amino acids. V was clipped by 7 bases and J by 4 bases, with 11 bases between them. CDR3 nucleotides: TGTGCCAGCACCCAAATCGGTTACGAGCAGTACTTC. It codes for CASTQIGYEQYF.

This clone showed up many times. CDR3 sequence: CAWSHGGGVNGYTF. Here the CDR3 DNA reads TGTGCCTGGAGCCATGGTGGGGGGGTAAATGGCTACACCTTC. The chain recombines TRBV30 with TRBJ1-2; D is possibly TRBD1 (5 bases). Germline-derived CDR1 and CDR2 are GTSNPN and SVGIG (reference sequence). V was pared by 3 bases and J by 6 bases, with 17 bases between. The CDR3 is 14 amino acids.

The J gene is TRBJ2-7, the V gene TRBV5-4; either TRBD1 or TRBD2 may fit D (5 bases each). Trimming removed 0 bases at V and 5 bases at J, with 12 bases between. This CDR3 is built from 14 residues. Germline CDR1 and CDR2: SGHNT and YYREEE (reference sequence). CDR3 region: CASSLGGGSDEQYF. The CDR3 DNA follows: TGTGCCAGCAGCTTGGGGGGCGGGTCGGACGAGCAGTACTTC.

The chain links TRBV30 to TRBJ1-1; 7 positions match TRBD1. CDR1 is GTSNPN and CDR2 is SVGIG in the germline V gene (reference sequence). The CDR3 sequence is 14 residues long. J lost 2 bases, V lost 8 bases, and 11 bases had no gene match. Here the CDR3 reads CAGNFRGVNTEAFF. CDR3 DNA sequence: TGTGCCGGGAACTTCAGGGGGGTTAACACTGAAGCTTTCTTT.

This clone was counted a few times. The chain joins TRBV2 to TRBJ1-1; 9 nucleotides align to TRBD1. The CDR3 is 14 residues long. V was clipped by 10 bases and J by 0 bases; unmatched bases: 6. CDR1 is SNHLY and CDR2 is FYNNEI in the germline V gene. CDR3 sequence reads: CATWTGDMNTEAFF. The CDR3 DNA reads TGTGCCACATGGACAGGGGATATGAACACTGAAGCTTTCTTT.

V gene TRBV5-1 combines with J gene TRBJ1-2; TRBD1 agrees at 7 bases. Germline V gene lookup returns CDR1 SGHRS and CDR2 YFSETQ. With V trimmed by 3 bases and J by 8 bases, 7 bases remained unmatched. The CDR3 has 13 residues. The chain's CDR3 is CASSYEGAGGYTF. CDR3 coding DNA: TGCGCCAGCAGCTATGAGGGGGCGGGAGGCTACACCTTC. Looking up the rest from reference TRBV5-1 and TRBJ1-2 gives the full variable domain: KAGVTQTPRYLIKTRGQQVTLSCSPISGHRSVSWYQQTPGQGLQFLFEYFSETQRNKGNFPGRFSGRQFSNSRSEMNVSTLELGDSALYLCASSYEGAGGYTFGSGTRLTVV.

This clone was counted a few times. The chain recombines TRBV7-9 with TRBJ1-2; weak D call: TRBD1 (6 bases). The CDR3 sequence is 15 residues long. Germline V gives CDR1 SEHNR, CDR2 FQNEAQ (reference sequence). V was shortened by 5 bases and J by 4 bases, with 17 bases between the two germline ends. The CDR3 nucleotides are TGTGCCAGCAGCCCCCGTGGGGGCGCGGGCTATGGCTACACCTTC. Its protein is CASSPRGGAGYGYTF.

The chain uses TRBV4-2 and TRBJ2-2; TRBD2 matches 7 bases. This CDR3 contains 14 residues. The germline gives CDR1 LGHNA, CDR2 YNFKEQ. With 4 bases clipped from V and 3 bases from J, the junction kept 2 bases outside the gene matches. CDR3: CASSPAGDTGELFF. The CDR3 region has the DNA TGTGCCAGCAGCCCCGCGGGGGACACCGGGGAGCTGTTTTTT.

V gene TRBV4-2 combines with J gene TRBJ2-3, with 10 bases aligning to TRBD2. This CDR3 has 14 residues. Trimming removed 1 base from V and 11 bases from J; junction bases left unmatched: 6. CDR1 and CDR2 from the germline V gene are LGHNA and YNFKEQ. The CDR3 nucleotides read TGTGCCAGCAGCCAAGGGACTAGCGGCCTTTGGCAGTATTTT. This codes for CASSQGTSGLWQYF.

V gene TRBV30 combines with J gene TRBJ1-6; D possibly corresponds to TRBD1 (6 bases). The V end was cut by 4 bases, the J end by 7 bases, with 17 bases between. CDR1 is GTSNPN, CDR2 SVGIG, per germline (reference sequence). The CDR3 loop spans 15 amino acids. CDR3 protein: CAWMRQGWPNSPLHF. DNA of the CDR3: TGTGCCTGGATGAGGCAGGGGTGGCCAAATTCACCCCTCCACTTT. Based on the CDR3 plus reference TRBV30 and TRBJ1-6, the full variable domain is SQTIHQWPATLVQPVGSPLSLECTVEGTSNPNLYWYRQAAGRGLQLLFYSVGIGQISSEVPQNLSASRPQDRQFILSSKKLLLSDSGFYLCAWMRQGWPNSPLHFGNGTRLTVT.

There are a few counts of this clone. The chain recombines TRBV19 with TRBJ1-2; D remains ambiguous. The CDR3 runs 13 residues. Germline-derived CDR1 and CDR2 are LNHDA and SQIVND (reference sequence). V lost 3 bases to trimming and J lost 2 bases, with 7 bases between them. The CDR3 DNA reads as TGTGCCAGTAGTATCAAAATAAACTATGGCTACACCTTC. As protein: CASSIKINYGYTF.

J is TRBJ2-2 and V is TRBV10-3, with 10 bases fitting TRBD1. The trim removed 3 bases at V and 6 bases at J, leaving 10 bases unmatched. The length of the CDR3 is 17 residues. Germline loops: CDR1 ENHRY, CDR2 SYGVKD. The CDR3 DNA reads as TGTGCCATCAGTGACTCTATTAGGGACAGGGGTCCCGGGGAGCTGTTTTTT. Residues: CAISDSIRDRGPGELFF.

The genes are TRBV11-2 and TRBJ1-2; D gene ambiguous. The V gene lost 8 bases and the J gene lost 4 bases, with 14 bases spanning the gap. The CDR3 sequence is 13 residues long. Per the germline V gene, CDR1 is SGHAT and CDR2 is FQNNGV. This CDR3 is CASGLGPTYGYTF. The CDR3 nucleotides are TGTGCCAGCGGCCTCGGGCCGACCTATGGCTACACCTTC.

V and J are TRBV7-9 and TRBJ1-6; no firm D call. This CDR3 has 12 residues. Germline V gene data show CDR1 as SEHNR and CDR2 as FQNEAQ (reference sequence). V was shortened by 7 bases and J by 7 bases, with 8 bases between the two germline ends. The CDR3 coding sequence is TGTGCCAGCAACAGTCCAAATTCACCCCTCCACTTT. Its translation is CASNSPNSPLHF.

The chain uses TRBV21-1 and TRBJ2-5; the table calls TRBD2, which could not be checked here. TRBV21-1 is classified as a pseudogene. The CDR3 consists of 22 residues. The CDR3 sequence is CASSIFRELASGTTGYQETQYF. CDR3 nucleotides: TGTGCCAGCAGCATTTTCCGGGAGTTAGCTAGCGGGACAACGGGGTACCAAGAGACCCAGTACTTC.

This clone appeared a few times. CDR3 region: CASRRGNYGYTF. DNA for the CDR3: TGTGCCAGTCGCCGGGGGAACTATGGCTACACCTTC. V is TRBV19 and J is TRBJ1-2; maybe TRBD1 (5 bases). Trimming shortened V by 8 bases and J by 2 bases, and 9 bases separated the two germline ends. The CDR3 runs to 12 residues. Germline CDR1 LNHDA, CDR2 SQIVND (reference sequence).

The chain links TRBV6-5 to TRBJ2-7; 8 bases are shared with TRBD1. This CDR3 contains 14 residues. CDR1 is MNHEY and CDR2 is SVGAGI in the germline V gene. The V gene end was trimmed by 3 bases and the J gene end by 5 bases; junction bases not matched to a gene: 6. CDR3 coding DNA: TGTGCCAGCAGTTATCAGGGACAGGTCAACGAGCAGTACTTC. It yields the protein CASSYQGQVNEQYF.

The chain uses TRBV13 and TRBJ2-5; 13 nucleotides line up with TRBD2. CDR3 length: 16 amino acids. The ends lost 5 bases at V and 4 bases at J; junction bases unmatched: 7. Germline lookup yields CDR1 PRHDT and CDR2 FYEKMQ (reference sequence). The CDR3 here is CASSKGLAGTLETQYF. The CDR3 bases are TGTGCCAGCAGCAAGGGACTAGCGGGGACCCTAGAGACCCAGTACTTC. The full variable domain, with the rest looked up from reference TRBV13 and TRBJ2-5, is AAGVIQSPRHLIKEKRETATLKCYPIPRHDTVYWYQQGPGQDPQFLISFYEKMQSDKGSIPDRFSAQQFSDYHSELNMSSLELGDSALYFCASSKGLAGTLETQYFGPGTRLLVL.

This clone was seen only once. J is TRBJ1-2 and V is TRBV7-2; D is possibly TRBD1 (6 bases). Germline loops: CDR1 SGHTA, CDR2 FQGNSA. V lost 10 bases and J lost 3, with 15 bases in between. The CDR3 runs to 13 residues. The DNA for the CDR3 is TGTGCCATTCAAAGGGGGTTTGACTATGGCTACACCTTC. Its protein is CAIQRGFDYGYTF.

The V gene is TRBV4-2, the J gene TRBJ1-1; weak D call: TRBD1 (6 bases). The germline V and J ends were trimmed by 0 bases and 9 bases, with 14 bases remaining between them. From germline, CDR1 is LGHNA and CDR2 YNFKEQ. The CDR3 runs to 14 residues. The DNA for the CDR3 is TGTGCCAGCAGCCAAGAGGCGTTGGGACACCAAGCTTTCTTT. Encoded protein: CASSQEALGHQAFF.

The V gene is TRBV5-1, the J gene TRBJ1-5; the D is unclear. Germline V lookup: CDR1 SGHRS, CDR2 YFSETQ. V lost 0 bases, J lost 4 bases, and 5 bases lay in between. The CDR3 runs 13 residues. The CDR3 nucleotides are TGCGCCAGCAGCTTGGAACCTAATCAGCCCCAGCATTTT. Translation: CASSLEPNQPQHF.